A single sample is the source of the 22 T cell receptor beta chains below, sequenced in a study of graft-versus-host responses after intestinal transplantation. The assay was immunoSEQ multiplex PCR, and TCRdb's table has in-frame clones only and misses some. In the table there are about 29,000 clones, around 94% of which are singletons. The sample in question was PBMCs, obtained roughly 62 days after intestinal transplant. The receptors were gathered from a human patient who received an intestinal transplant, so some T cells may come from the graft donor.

This CDR3 is CASTDAWVQLAKEQFF. In nucleotides, the CDR3 is TGTGCCAGCACCGACGCCTGGGTCCAACTAGCGAAGGAGCAGTTCTTC. The V call is TRBV11-1, the J call TRBJ2-1; TRBD2 matches at 7 bases. Germline values: CDR1 SGHAT, CDR2 FQDESV (reference sequence). J lost 10 bases, V lost 7 bases, and 19 bases had no gene match. The CDR3 runs to 16 residues.

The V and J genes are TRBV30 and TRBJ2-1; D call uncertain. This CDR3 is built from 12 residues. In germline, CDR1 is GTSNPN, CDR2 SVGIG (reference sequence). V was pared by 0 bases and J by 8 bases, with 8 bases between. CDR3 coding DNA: TGTGCCTGGAGTGTAGGCTGGGATGAGCAGTTCTTC. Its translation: CAWSVGWDEQFF.

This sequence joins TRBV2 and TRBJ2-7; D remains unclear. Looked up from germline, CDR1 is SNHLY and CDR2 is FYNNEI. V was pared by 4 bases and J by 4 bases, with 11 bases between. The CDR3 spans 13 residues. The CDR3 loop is CASSANRAYEQYF. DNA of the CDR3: TGTGCCAGCAGTGCTAACAGAGCATACGAGCAGTACTTC.

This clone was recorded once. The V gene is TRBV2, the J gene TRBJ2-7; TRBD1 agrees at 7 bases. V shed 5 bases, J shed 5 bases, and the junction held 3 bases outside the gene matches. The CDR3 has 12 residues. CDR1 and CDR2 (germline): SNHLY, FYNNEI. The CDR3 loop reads CASSKQGDEQYF. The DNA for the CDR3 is TGTGCCAGCAGTAAGCAGGGGGACGAGCAGTACTTC.

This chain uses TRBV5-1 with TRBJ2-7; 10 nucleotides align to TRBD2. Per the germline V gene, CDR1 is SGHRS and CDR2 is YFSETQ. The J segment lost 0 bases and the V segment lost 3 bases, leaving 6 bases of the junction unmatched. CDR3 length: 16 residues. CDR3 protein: CASSSRLAGSSYEQYF. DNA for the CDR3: TGCGCCAGCAGCTCCCGACTAGCGGGCAGCTCCTACGAGCAGTACTTC.

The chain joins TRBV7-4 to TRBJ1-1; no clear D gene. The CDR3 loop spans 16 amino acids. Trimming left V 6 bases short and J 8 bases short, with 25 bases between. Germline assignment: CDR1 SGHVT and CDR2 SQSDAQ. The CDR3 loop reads CASRKGSKITSQEAFF. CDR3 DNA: TGTGCCAGCAGGAAAGGTTCGAAAATTACGAGTCAAGAAGCTTTCTTT.

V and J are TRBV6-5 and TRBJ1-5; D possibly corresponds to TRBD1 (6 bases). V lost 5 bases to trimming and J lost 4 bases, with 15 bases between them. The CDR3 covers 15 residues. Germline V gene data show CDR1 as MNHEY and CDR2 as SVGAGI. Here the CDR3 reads CASSRTAWGNQPQHF. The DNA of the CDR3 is TGTGCCAGCAGTCGGACAGCCTGGGGGAATCAGCCCCAGCATTTT.

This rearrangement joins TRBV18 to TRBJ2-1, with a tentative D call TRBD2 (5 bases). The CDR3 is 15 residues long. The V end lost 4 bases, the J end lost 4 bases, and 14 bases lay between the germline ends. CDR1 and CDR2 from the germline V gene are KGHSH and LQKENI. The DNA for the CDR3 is TGTGCCAGCTCACTCGTCGGAGGCAGGTACAATGAGCAGTTCTTC. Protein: CASSLVGGRYNEQFF.

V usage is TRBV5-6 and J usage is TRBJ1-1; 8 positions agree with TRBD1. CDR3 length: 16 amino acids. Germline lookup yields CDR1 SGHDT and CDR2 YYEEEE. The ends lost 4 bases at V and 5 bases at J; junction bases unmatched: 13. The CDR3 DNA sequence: TGTGCCAGCAGCCCGGAGGGCAGGGGGCAGGGGACTGAAGCTTTCTTT. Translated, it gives CASSPEGRGQGTEAFF. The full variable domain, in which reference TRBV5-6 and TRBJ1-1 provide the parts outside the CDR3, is DAGVTQSPTHLIKTRGQQVTLRCSPKSGHDTVSWYQQALGQGPQFIFQYYEEEERQRGNFPDRFSGHQFPNYSSELNVNALLLGDSALYLCASSPEGRGQGTEAFFGQGTRLTVV.

Here the CDR3 reads CASSVSLIYGYTF. The CDR3 region has the DNA TGTGCCAGCAGCGTATCCCTTATCTATGGCTACACCTTC. The chain is built from TRBV9 and TRBJ1-2; D unresolved. Trimming left V 1 base short and J 4 bases short, with 8 bases between. The germline V gene encodes CDR1 SGDLS and CDR2 YYNGEE. The CDR3 consists of 13 residues.

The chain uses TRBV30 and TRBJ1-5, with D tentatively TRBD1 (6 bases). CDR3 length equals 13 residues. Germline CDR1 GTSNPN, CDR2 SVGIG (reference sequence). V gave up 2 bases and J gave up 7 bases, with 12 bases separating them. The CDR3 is CAWSPAGEQPQHF. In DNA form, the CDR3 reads TGTGCCTGGAGTCCGGCAGGGGAACAGCCCCAGCATTTT.

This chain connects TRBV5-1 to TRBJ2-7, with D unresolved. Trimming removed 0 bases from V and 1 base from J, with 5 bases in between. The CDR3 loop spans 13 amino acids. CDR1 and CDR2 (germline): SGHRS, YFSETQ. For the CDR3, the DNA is TGCGCCAGCAGCTTGGAGCTGTCCTACGAGCAGTACTTC. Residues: CASSLELSYEQYF.

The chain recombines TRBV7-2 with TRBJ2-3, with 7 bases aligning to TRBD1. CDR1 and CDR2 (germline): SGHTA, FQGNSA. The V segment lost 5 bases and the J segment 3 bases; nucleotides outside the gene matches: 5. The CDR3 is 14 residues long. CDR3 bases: TGTGCCAGCAGCCAACAGGGGAGAACAGATACGCAGTATTTT. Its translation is CASSQQGRTDTQYF.

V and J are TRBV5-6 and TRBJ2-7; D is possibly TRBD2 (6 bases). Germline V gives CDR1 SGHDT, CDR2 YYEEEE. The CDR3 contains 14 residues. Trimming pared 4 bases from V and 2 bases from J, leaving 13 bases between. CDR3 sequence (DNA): TGTGCCAGCAGCCCTAATGGGGGGACCTACGAGCAGTACTTC. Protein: CASSPNGGTYEQYF. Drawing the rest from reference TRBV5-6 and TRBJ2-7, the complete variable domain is DAGVTQSPTHLIKTRGQQVTLRCSPKSGHDTVSWYQQALGQGPQFIFQYYEEEERQRGNFPDRFSGHQFPNYSSELNVNALLLGDSALYLCASSPNGGTYEQYFGPGTRLTVT.

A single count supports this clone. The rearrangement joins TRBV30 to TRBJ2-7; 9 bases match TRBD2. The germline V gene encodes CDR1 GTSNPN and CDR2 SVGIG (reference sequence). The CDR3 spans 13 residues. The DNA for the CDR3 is TGTGCTTGGGGACTAGCCCCCTCCTACGAGCAGTACTTC. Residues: CAWGLAPSYEQYF. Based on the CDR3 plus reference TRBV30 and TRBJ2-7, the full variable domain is SQTIHQWPATLVQPVGSPLSLECTVEGTSNPNLYWYRQAAGRGLQLLFYSVGIGQISSEVPQNLSASRPQDRQFILSSKKLLLSDSGFYLCAWGLAPSYEQYFGPGTRLTVT.

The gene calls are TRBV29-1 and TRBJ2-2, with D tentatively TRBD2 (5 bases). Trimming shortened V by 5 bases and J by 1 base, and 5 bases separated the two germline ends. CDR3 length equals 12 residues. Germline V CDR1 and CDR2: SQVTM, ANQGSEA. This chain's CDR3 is CSVRGNTGELFF. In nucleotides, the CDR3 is TGCAGCGTTCGGGGGAACACCGGGGAGCTGTTTTTT.

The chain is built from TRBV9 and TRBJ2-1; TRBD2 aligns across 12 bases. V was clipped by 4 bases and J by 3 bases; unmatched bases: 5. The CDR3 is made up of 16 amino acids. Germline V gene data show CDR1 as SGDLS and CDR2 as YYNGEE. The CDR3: CASSRLAGAHYNEQFF. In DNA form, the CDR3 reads TGTGCCAGCAGCAGACTAGCGGGGGCCCACTACAATGAGCAGTTCTTC.

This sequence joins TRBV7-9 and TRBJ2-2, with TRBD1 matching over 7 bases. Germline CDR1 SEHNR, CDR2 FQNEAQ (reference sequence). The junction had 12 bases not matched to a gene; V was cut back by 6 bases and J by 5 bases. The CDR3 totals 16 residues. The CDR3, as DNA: TGTGCCAGCAGGACATCTCGGACAGGCCTAACCGGGGAGCTGTTTTTT. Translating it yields CASRTSRTGLTGELFF.

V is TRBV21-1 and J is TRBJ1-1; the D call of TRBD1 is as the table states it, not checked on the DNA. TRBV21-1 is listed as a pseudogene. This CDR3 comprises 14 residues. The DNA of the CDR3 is TGTGCCAGCAGCAAAGTTGGCCTGAAATCTGAAGCTTTCTTT. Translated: CASSKVGLKSEAFF.

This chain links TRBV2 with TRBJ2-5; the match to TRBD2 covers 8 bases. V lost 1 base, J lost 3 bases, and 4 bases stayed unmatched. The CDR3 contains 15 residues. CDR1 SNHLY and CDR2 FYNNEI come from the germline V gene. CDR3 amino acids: CASSEGGGMEETQYF. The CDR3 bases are TGTGCCAGCAGTGAAGGCGGGGGGATGGAAGAGACCCAGTACTTC.

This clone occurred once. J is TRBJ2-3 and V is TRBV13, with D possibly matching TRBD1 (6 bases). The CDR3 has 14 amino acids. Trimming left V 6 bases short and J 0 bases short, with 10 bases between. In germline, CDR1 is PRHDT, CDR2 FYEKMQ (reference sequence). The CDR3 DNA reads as TGTGCCAGCAGGGACAGTACCAGCACAGATACGCAGTATTTT. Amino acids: CASRDSTSTDTQYF.

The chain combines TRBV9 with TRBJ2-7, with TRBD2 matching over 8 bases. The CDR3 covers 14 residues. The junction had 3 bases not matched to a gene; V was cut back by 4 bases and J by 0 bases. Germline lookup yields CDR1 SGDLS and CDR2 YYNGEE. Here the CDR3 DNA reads TGTGCCAGCAGCCTGGCGGGGGGCTCCTACGAGCAGTACTTC. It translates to CASSLAGGSYEQYF.